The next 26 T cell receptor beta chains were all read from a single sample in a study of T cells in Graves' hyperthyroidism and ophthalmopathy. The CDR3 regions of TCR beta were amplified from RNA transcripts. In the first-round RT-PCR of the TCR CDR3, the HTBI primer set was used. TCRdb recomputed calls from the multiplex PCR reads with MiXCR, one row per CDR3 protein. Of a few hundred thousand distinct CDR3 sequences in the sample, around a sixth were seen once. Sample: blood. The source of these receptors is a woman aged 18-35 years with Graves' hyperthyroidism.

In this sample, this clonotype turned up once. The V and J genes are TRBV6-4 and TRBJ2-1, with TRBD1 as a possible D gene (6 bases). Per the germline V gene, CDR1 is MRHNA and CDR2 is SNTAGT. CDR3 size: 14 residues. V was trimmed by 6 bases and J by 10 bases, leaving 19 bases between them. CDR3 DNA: TGTGCCAGCAGCCCAGGGGATGAGGTACCGGAGCAGTTCTTC. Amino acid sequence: CASSPGDEVPEQFF.

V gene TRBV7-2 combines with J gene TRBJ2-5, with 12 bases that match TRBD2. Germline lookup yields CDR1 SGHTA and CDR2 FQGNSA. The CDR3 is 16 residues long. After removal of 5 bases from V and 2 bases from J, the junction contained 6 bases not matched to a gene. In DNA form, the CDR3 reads TGTGCCAGCAGCCTCCGGACTAGCGGGGAACAAGAGACCCAGTACTTC. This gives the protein CASSLRTSGEQETQYF.

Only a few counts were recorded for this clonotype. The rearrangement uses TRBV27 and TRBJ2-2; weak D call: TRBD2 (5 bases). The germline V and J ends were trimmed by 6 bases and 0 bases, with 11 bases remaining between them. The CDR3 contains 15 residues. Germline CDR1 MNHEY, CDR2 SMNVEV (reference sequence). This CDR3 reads CASRRSGPNTGELFF. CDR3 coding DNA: TGTGCCAGCAGACGGAGCGGTCCGAACACCGGGGAGCTGTTTTTT.

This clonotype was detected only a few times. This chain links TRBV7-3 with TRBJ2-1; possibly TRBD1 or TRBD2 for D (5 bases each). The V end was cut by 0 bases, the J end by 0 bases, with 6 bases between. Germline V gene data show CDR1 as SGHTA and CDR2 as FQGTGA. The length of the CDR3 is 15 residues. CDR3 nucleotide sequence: TGTGCCAGCAGCTTAACAGGGACCTCCTACAATGAGCAGTTCTTC. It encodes CASSLTGTSYNEQFF.

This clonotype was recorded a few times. The CDR3 spells CASSLRGLADTDTQYF. CDR3 coding DNA: TGTGCCAGCAGCTTACGCGGACTAGCGGACACAGATACGCAGTATTTT. The V call is TRBV7-8, the J call TRBJ2-3; TRBD2 matches 10 bases. The CDR3 spans 16 residues. Germline V lookup: CDR1 SGHVS, CDR2 FQNEAQ. Trimming took 2 bases from V and 2 from J; bases not matched to a gene: 4.

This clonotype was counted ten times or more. The CDR3 DNA reads as TGTGCCAGCAGGACCGGGACGGCTAATGGCTACACCTTC. It encodes CASRTGTANGYTF. The J gene is TRBJ1-2, the V gene TRBV6-2 or TRBV6-3; D perhaps matches TRBD1 (5 bases). Germline CDR1 MNHEY, CDR2 SVGEGT. The CDR3 extends over 13 amino acids. Trimming removed 6 bases from V and 6 bases from J, with 14 bases in between.

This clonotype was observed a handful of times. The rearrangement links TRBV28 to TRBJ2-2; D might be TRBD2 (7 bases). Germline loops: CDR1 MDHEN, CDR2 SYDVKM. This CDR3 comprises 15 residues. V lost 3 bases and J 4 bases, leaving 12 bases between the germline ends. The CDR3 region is CASSFAGAGTGELFF. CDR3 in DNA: TGTGCCAGCAGTTTTGCGGGGGCCGGCACCGGGGAGCTGTTTTTT.

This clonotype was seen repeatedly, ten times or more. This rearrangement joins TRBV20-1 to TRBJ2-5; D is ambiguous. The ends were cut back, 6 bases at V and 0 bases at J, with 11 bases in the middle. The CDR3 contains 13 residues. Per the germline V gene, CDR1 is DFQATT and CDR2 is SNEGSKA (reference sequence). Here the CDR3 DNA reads TGCAGTGCCAGAACGACAAACCAAGAGACCCAGTACTTC. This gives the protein CSARTTNQETQYF.

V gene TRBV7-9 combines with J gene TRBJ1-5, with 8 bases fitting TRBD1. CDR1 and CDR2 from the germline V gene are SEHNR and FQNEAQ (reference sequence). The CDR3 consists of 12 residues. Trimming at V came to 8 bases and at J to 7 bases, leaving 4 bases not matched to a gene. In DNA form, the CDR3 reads TGTGCCAGCCAGGGGGCTGGGCAGCCCCAGCATTTT. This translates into CASQGAGQPQHF. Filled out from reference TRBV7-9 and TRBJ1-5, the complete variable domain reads DTGVSQNPRHKITKRGQNVTFRCDPISEHNRLYWYRQTLGQGPEFLTYFQNEAQLEKSRLLSDRFSAERPKGSFSTLEIQRTEQGDSAMYLCASQGAGQPQHFGDGTRLSIL.

In DNA form, the CDR3 reads TGCAGTGCTAGAGATTCCCGGCGGACAAACTTTCGCGGCACTGAAGCTTTCTTT. Its protein is CSARDSRRTNFRGTEAFF. V gene TRBV20-1 combines with J gene TRBJ1-1; D is perhaps TRBD1 (5 bases). Looked up from germline, CDR1 is DFQATT and CDR2 is SNEGSKA (reference sequence). The V end was cut by 0 bases, the J end by 4 bases, with 24 bases between. CDR3 length equals 18 residues.

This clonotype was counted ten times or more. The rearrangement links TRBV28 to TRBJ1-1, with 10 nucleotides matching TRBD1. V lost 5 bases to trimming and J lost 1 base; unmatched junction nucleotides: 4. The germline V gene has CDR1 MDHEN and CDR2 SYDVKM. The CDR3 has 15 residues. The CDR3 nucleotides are TGTGCCAGCAGTCCGTGGGACAGGGGGAACACTGAAGCTTTCTTT. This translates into CASSPWDRGNTEAFF.

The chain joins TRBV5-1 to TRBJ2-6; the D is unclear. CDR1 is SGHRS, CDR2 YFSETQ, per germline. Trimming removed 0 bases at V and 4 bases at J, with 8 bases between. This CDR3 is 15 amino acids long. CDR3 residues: CASSLAHGGANVLTF. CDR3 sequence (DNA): TGCGCCAGCAGCTTGGCCCATGGGGGGGCCAACGTCCTGACTTTC. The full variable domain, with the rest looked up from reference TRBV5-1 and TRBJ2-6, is KAGVTQTPRYLIKTRGQQVTLSCSPISGHRSVSWYQQTPGQGLQFLFEYFSETQRNKGNFPGRFSGRQFSNSRSEMNVSTLELGDSALYLCASSLAHGGANVLTFGAGSRLTVL.

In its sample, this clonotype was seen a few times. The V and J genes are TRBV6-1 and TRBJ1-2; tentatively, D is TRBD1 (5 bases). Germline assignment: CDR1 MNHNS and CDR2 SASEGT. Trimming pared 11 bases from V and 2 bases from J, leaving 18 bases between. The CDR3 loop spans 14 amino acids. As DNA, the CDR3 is TGTGCCGCGGGGGAGGGAGGGTGGAACTATGGCTACACCTTC. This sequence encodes CAAGEGGWNYGYTF.

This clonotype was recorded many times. CDR3 DNA: TGTGCCAGCAGTTTTGTTGGCAATGAGCAGTTCTTC. The encoded protein is CASSFVGNEQFF. The chain carries TRBV12-3 or TRBV12-4 and TRBJ2-1; D call uncertain. V lost 3 bases, J lost 6 bases, and 6 bases lay in between. The CDR3 sequence is 12 residues long.

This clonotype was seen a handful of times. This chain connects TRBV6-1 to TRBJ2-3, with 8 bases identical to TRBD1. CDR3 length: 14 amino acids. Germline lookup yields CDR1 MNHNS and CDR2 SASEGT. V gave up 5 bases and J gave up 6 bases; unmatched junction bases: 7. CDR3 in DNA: TGTGCCAGCAGTTCTGGCAGGGGGCATGATACGCAGTATTTT. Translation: CASSSGRGHDTQYF.

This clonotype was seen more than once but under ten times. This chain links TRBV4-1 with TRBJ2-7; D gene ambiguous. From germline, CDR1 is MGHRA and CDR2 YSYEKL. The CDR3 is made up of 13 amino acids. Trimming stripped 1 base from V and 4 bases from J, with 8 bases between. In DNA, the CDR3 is TGCGCCAGCAGCCAAGTCCCCGGTTACGAGCAGTACTTC. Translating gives CASSQVPGYEQYF.

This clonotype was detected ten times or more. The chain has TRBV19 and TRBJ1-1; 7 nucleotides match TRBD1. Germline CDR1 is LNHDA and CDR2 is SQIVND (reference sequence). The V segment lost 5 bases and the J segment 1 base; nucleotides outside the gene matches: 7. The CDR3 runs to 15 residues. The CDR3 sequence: CASSLPGQKNTEAFF. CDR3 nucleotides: TGTGCCAGTAGTCTACCGGGACAGAAGAACACTGAAGCTTTCTTT.

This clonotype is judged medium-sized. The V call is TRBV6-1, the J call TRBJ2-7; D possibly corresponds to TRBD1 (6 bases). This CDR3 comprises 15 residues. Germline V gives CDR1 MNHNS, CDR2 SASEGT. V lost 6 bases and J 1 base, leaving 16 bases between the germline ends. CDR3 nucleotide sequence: TGTGCCAGCAGGAGAAACAGGGTTGGGTCCTACGAGCAGTACTTC. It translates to CASRRNRVGSYEQYF.

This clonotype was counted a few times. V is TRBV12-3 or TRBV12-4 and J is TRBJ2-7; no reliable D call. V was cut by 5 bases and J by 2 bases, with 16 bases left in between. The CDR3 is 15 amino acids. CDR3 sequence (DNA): TGTGCCAGCAGTCCGGCGACATGGGGTCCCTACGAGCAGTACTTC. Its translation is CASSPATWGPYEQYF.

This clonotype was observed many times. The CDR3, as DNA: TGTGCCAGCAGCTTAGTATGGGGAACCTACGAGCAGTACTTC. It is translated as CASSLVWGTYEQYF. The chain employs TRBV7-2 and TRBJ2-7; no reliable D call. Trimming stripped 1 base from V and 2 bases from J, with 9 bases between. The CDR3 runs to 14 residues. In germline, CDR1 is SGHTA, CDR2 FQGNSA.

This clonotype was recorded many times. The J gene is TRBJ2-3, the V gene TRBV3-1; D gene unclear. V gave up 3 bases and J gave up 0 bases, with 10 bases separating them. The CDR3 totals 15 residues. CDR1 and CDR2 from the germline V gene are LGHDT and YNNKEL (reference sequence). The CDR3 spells CASSQTQTSTDTQYF. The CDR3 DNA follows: TGTGCCAGCAGCCAGACACAGACTAGCACAGATACGCAGTATTTT.

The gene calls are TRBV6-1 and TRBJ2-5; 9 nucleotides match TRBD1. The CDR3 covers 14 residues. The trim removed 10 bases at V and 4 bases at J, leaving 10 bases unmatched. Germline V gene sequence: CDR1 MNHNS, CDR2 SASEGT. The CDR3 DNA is TGTGCCACCCAACCCGACAGGGGGGGAGAGACCCAGTACTTC. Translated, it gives CATQPDRGGETQYF.

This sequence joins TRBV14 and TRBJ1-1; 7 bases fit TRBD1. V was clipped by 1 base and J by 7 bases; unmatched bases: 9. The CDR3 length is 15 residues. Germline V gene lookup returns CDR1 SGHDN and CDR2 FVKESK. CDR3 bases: TGTGCCAGCAGCCAAGTCCAGGGGGGGAAGGGTGAAGCTTTCTTT. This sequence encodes CASSQVQGGKGEAFF.

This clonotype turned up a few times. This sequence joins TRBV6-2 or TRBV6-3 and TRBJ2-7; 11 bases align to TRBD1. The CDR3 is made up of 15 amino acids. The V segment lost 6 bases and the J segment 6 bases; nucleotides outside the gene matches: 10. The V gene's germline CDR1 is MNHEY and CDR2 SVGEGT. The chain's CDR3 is CASRNLIGTGGEQYF. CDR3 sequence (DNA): TGTGCCAGCAGAAACCTGATTGGGACAGGGGGCGAGCAGTACTTC.

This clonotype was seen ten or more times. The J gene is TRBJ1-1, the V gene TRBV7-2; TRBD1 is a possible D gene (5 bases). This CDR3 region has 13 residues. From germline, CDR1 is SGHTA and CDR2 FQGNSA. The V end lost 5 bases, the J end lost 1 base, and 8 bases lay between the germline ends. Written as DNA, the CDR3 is TGTGCCAGCAGCGGGGGACGGAACACTGAAGCTTTCTTT. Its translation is CASSGGRNTEAFF.

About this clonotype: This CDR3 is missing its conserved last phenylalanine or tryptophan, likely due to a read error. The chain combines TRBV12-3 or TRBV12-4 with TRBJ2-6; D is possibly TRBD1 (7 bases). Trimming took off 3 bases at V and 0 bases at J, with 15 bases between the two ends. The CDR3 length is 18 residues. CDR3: CASSLEGQTDSGANVLTS. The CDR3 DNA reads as TGTGCCAGCAGTTTGGAGGGACAGACGGACTCTGGGGCCAACGTCCTGACTTCC.